The 32 T cell receptor beta chains given below trace back to one sample, sequenced in a study of post-analysis software for immune sequencing data. Findings and limits, study-wide: When patients were compared with controls, four or five TRBV segments were more frequent, TRBV5-6, TRBV5-1 and TRBV20-1 among them.

These receptors' targets are unknown. Sequencing libraries made from TCR beta cDNA carried unique molecular identifiers. MiXCR, run by TCRdb on the PCR reads, gives a single entry per CDR3 protein. The sample holds fewer than 600,000 distinct CDR3 sequences, over 35% seen once. Sequences were obtained from blood. The receptor set was obtained from a girl between 10 and 17 years old with multiple sclerosis.

The V gene is TRBV24-1, the J gene TRBJ1-1; D remains unclear. V lost 3 bases and J lost 6, with 10 bases in between. CDR3 length: 13 residues. Looked up from germline, CDR1 is KGHDR and CDR2 is SFDVKD. The CDR3 protein is CATSDPSRAEAFF. The DNA for the CDR3 is TGTGCCACCAGTGATCCCTCCCGCGCTGAAGCTTTCTTT.

Many counts were recorded for this clonotype. The chain employs TRBV29-1 and TRBJ1-1, with a tentative D call TRBD1 (6 bases). From germline, CDR1 is SQVTM and CDR2 ANQGSEA. The ends were cut back, 1 base at V and 0 bases at J, with 12 bases in the middle. The CDR3 length is 15 residues. CDR3 DNA: TGCAGCGTTGAAGGGAAGGGGGGCCTGAACACTGAAGCTTTCTTT. Amino acids: CSVEGKGGLNTEAFF.

The chain links TRBV3-1 to TRBJ1-2; 7 bases are shared with TRBD1. Losses at the gene ends were 4 bases for V and 1 base for J; bases not matched to a gene: 18. This CDR3 has 19 residues. Germline V gives CDR1 LGHDT, CDR2 YNNKEL (reference sequence). The chain's CDR3 is CASSPTPGTESPLNYGYTF. The CDR3 DNA sequence: TGTGCCAGCAGCCCCACACCCGGGACAGAATCGCCCCTTAACTATGGCTACACCTTC.

Only a few counts were recorded for this clonotype. This sequence joins TRBV20-1 and TRBJ2-5; D uncertain. This CDR3 spans 14 amino acids. Germline values: CDR1 DFQATT, CDR2 SNEGSKA (reference sequence). V was trimmed by 0 bases and J by 0 bases, leaving 8 bases between them. The CDR3 protein is CSAREGNNQETQYF. The CDR3 DNA follows: TGCAGTGCTAGAGAAGGGAACAACCAAGAGACCCAGTACTTC.

This clonotype was counted only a few times. This chain joins TRBV20-1 and TRBJ2-5, with 10 bases matching TRBD2. CDR1 and CDR2 (germline): DFQATT, SNEGSKA (reference sequence). V gave up 4 bases and J gave up 11 bases; unmatched junction bases: 7. The CDR3 totals 12 residues. The DNA for the CDR3 is TGCAGTGCTACCCTAGCGGGAGCAGAGCAGTACTTC. Its translation is CSATLAGAEQYF.

This clonotype was recorded a few times. V usage is TRBV6-5 and J usage is TRBJ2-1, with a weak D call TRBD2 (6 bases). The V end lost 6 bases, the J end lost 4 bases, and 13 bases lay between the germline ends. The germline CDR1 and CDR2 sequences are MNHEY and SVGAGI. The CDR3 has 14 residues. The CDR3 coding sequence is TGTGCCAGCAGACGGGAGCTAAGGTACAATGAGCAGTTCTTC. Translation gives CASRRELRYNEQFF.

This clonotype has a single count. V usage is TRBV12-3 or TRBV12-4 and J usage is TRBJ1-4; D ambiguous. The V gene lost 7 bases and the J gene lost 3 bases, with 12 bases spanning the gap. The CDR3 extends over 14 amino acids. The CDR3 DNA sequence: TGTGCCAGCACCCTACTTCGTGCTAATGAAAAACTGTTTTTT. This translates into CASTLLRANEKLFF.

J is TRBJ1-6 and V is TRBV7-2; TRBD1 is a possible D gene (5 bases). The germline gives CDR1 SGHTA, CDR2 FQGNSA. The CDR3 contains 12 residues. Between the trimmed V and J ends, which lost 1 base and 11 bases, there was a span of 6 bases. CDR3 in DNA: TGTGCCAGCAGCTTAGACAGGCCACCCCTCCACTTT. Protein product: CASSLDRPPLHF.

This clonotype was observed a handful of times. The V and J genes are TRBV20-1 and TRBJ1-4; D gene ambiguous. V was cut by 5 bases and J by 7 bases, with 14 bases left in between. CDR3 length equals 13 residues. Germline values: CDR1 DFQATT, CDR2 SNEGSKA (reference sequence). CDR3: CSALVSWGEKLFF. In nucleotides, the CDR3 is TGCAGTGCTCTCGTATCCTGGGGTGAAAAACTGTTTTTT.

This clonotype has just a few counts. The chain carries TRBV6-5 and TRBJ2-7, with TRBD2 identical over 11 bases. The length of the CDR3 is 15 residues. J was trimmed by 3 bases and V by 6 bases; bases with no gene match: 7. CDR1 MNHEY and CDR2 SVGAGI come from the germline V gene. This chain's CDR3 is CASSRGTSGYYEQYF. DNA for the CDR3: TGTGCCAGCAGCCGCGGGACTAGCGGATACTACGAGCAGTACTTC.

This rearrangement joins TRBV28 to TRBJ2-1; D not resolved. This CDR3 region has 16 residues. CDR1 and CDR2 from the germline V gene are MDHEN and SYDVKM. The V gene lost 2 bases and the J gene lost 0 bases, with 11 bases spanning the gap. CDR3 sequence (DNA): TGTGCCAGCAGTTTACCACGGATGAGCTCCTACAATGAGCAGTTCTTC. It codes for CASSLPRMSSYNEQFF.

This clonotype was seen only a few times. The genes are TRBV12-3 or TRBV12-4 and TRBJ1-2; D not certain. This CDR3 contains 13 residues. V lost 3 bases and J 4 bases, leaving 9 bases between the germline ends. CDR3 DNA sequence: TGTGCCAGCAGTTTGTCCGGGTTCTATGGCTACACCTTC. Translating gives CASSLSGFYGYTF.

The V call is TRBV7-2, the J call TRBJ2-4, with D tentatively TRBD1 (5 bases). The CDR3 is 15 residues long. V lost 4 bases and J lost 6, with 16 bases in between. Germline values: CDR1 SGHTA, CDR2 FQGNSA. CDR3 bases: TGTGCCAGCAGCTCACTACAGGACGCTAGAAACATTCAGTACTTC. The encoded protein is CASSSLQDARNIQYF.

This clonotype appeared many times. V and J are TRBV29-1 and TRBJ2-3; 7 nucleotides match TRBD1. With 4 bases clipped from V and 0 bases from J, the junction kept 4 bases outside the gene matches. The CDR3 spans 14 residues. CDR1 is SQVTM, CDR2 ANQGSEA, per germline. This CDR3 reads CSVGDRDSTDTQYF. The CDR3 DNA reads as TGCAGCGTTGGAGACAGGGATAGCACAGATACGCAGTATTTT.

The chain has TRBV20-1 and TRBJ2-1; 7 positions agree with TRBD2. After removal of 4 bases from V and 7 bases from J, the junction contained 4 bases not matched to a gene. Germline-derived CDR1 and CDR2 are DFQATT and SNEGSKA (reference sequence). CDR3 length: 12 residues. The CDR3 DNA sequence: TGCAGTGCTAATAAGGGAGGGAATGAGCAGTTCTTC. Translation gives CSANKGGNEQFF.

The chain uses TRBV28 and TRBJ1-6; weak D call: TRBD1 (6 bases). Trimming removed 5 bases from V and 8 bases from J, with 19 bases in between. CDR1 is MDHEN and CDR2 is SYDVKM in the germline V gene. This CDR3 spans 16 amino acids. The CDR3 DNA sequence: TGTGCCAGCAGTGTGGGCCCCGGGGGCTGGGATTCACCCCTCCACTTT. This encodes CASSVGPGGWDSPLHF.

The chain carries TRBV27 and TRBJ2-7, with TRBD2 as a possible D gene (6 bases). This CDR3 is 15 amino acids long. Germline V gene data show CDR1 as MNHEY and CDR2 as SMNVEV (reference sequence). Trimming took 4 bases from V and 3 from J, leaving 16 bases between them. CDR3 DNA sequence: TGTGCCAGCAGTTCCCCAGGGAGGTGGAGCTACGAGCAGTACTTC. Its protein is CASSSPGRWSYEQYF.

The count of this clonotype is one. Written as DNA, the CDR3 is TGTGCCAGCAGTTACTCTTTTGAAAGGGGGGGTGAAAAACTGTTTTTT. Its protein product is CASSYSFERGGEKLFF. The chain joins TRBV6-6 to TRBJ1-4; the D gene is possibly TRBD1 (6 bases). V dropped 0 bases and J dropped 7 bases, with 15 bases sitting between them. Germline CDR1 and CDR2: MNHNY and SVGAGI (reference sequence). This CDR3 region has 16 residues.

The chain carries TRBV2 and TRBJ1-1; D not resolved. The V end was cut by 8 bases, the J end by 0 bases, with 13 bases between. The CDR3 extends over 14 amino acids. Per the germline V gene, CDR1 is SNHLY and CDR2 is FYNNEI. The CDR3 region has the DNA TGTGCCAGCGTTGACCCAGGCATGAACACTGAAGCTTTCTTT. Its translation is CASVDPGMNTEAFF.

J is TRBJ2-1 and V is TRBV27; TRBD1 might be the D (5 bases). The CDR3 contains 15 residues. Germline lookup yields CDR1 MNHEY and CDR2 SMNVEV (reference sequence). V shed 7 bases and J shed 0 bases, with 13 bases lying between them. The CDR3 DNA reads TGTGCCAGCACTAGTTGGCAGGGCTCCTACAATGAGCAGTTCTTC. Translating it yields CASTSWQGSYNEQFF.

The chain employs TRBV20-1 and TRBJ2-1; D remains unclear. CDR3 size: 14 residues. Germline V CDR1 and CDR2: DFQATT, SNEGSKA (reference sequence). The CDR3 DNA sequence: TGCACCCCCAGACTGAGCGCCTCCTACAATGAGCAGTTCTTC. Protein product: CTPRLSASYNEQFF.

The chain has TRBV20-1 and TRBJ2-4; the match to TRBD2 covers 8 bases. The J call may be mistaken, given a closer DNA end match to TRBJ2-7. The CDR3 covers 13 residues. Germline V lookup: CDR1 DFQATT, CDR2 SNEGSKA (reference sequence). The CDR3 sequence: CSAQVAGFYEQYF. The CDR3 region has the DNA TGCAGTGCTCAGGTAGCGGGATTCTACGAGCAGTACTTC.

The chain's CDR3 is CASNDGTRYTDTQYF. In DNA, the CDR3 is TGTGCCAGCAACGACGGGACTCGTTACACAGATACGCAGTATTTT. The chain employs TRBV28 and TRBJ2-3; D might be TRBD2 (6 bases). Germline CDR1 and CDR2: MDHEN and SYDVKM. V dropped 7 bases and J dropped 2 bases, with 16 bases sitting between them. The CDR3 is 15 residues long.

The chain uses TRBV7-8 and TRBJ2-3; TRBD1 matches at 7 bases. Germline-derived CDR1 and CDR2 are SGHVS and FQNEAQ. This CDR3 is built from 15 residues. Trimming took 6 bases from V and 4 from J; bases not matched to a gene: 10. The CDR3 DNA reads TGTGCCAGCAGGAACAGGGGTCAGAGAGCAGATACGCAGTATTTT. Protein product: CASRNRGQRADTQYF.

The chain recombines TRBV20-1 with TRBJ1-2; D gene uncertain. The CDR3 covers 12 residues. Trimming removed 5 bases at V and 8 bases at J, with 15 bases between. The V gene's germline CDR1 is DFQATT and CDR2 SNEGSKA (reference sequence). CDR3 sequence: CSAPGPYWGYTF. DNA of the CDR3: TGCAGTGCTCCCGGACCTTACTGGGGCTACACCTTC.

V is TRBV6-2 or TRBV6-3 and J is TRBJ1-1; TRBD1 matches 11 bases. The germline CDR1 and CDR2 sequences are MNHEY and SVGEGT. V lost 2 bases, J lost 4 bases, and 15 bases stayed unmatched. There are 19 residues in the CDR3. CDR3 amino acids: CASSYRMDRGPLGGTEAFF. The DNA of the CDR3 is TGTGCCAGCAGTTACCGGATGGACAGGGGGCCGCTGGGCGGCACTGAAGCTTTCTTT.

The V call is TRBV6-6, the J call TRBJ2-7, with D unresolved. This CDR3 has 14 amino acids. Per germline, CDR1 MNHNY and CDR2 SVGAGI (reference sequence). Trimming removed 0 bases at V and 0 bases at J, with 6 bases between. CDR3 residues: CASSYSTVSYEQYF. In nucleotides, the CDR3 is TGTGCCAGCAGTTACTCGACGGTCTCCTACGAGCAGTACTTC.

As to this clonotype: Relative to the germline gene, one junction end is altered; a read error may explain this. CDR3 sequence: CAGSQELYNEQFF. Written as DNA, the CDR3 is TGTGCCGGCAGCCAAGAGCTCTACAATGAGCAGTTCTTC. V is TRBV4-2 and J is TRBJ2-1; D not certain. Germline-derived CDR1 and CDR2 are LGHNA and YNFKEQ. The CDR3 runs 13 residues.

This clonotype occurred a few times. The rearrangement uses TRBV7-2 and TRBJ2-6; 7 bases are shared with TRBD2. Germline-derived CDR1 and CDR2 are SGHTA and FQGNSA. The junction had 7 bases not matched to a gene; V was cut back by 5 bases and J by 3 bases. The CDR3 extends over 16 amino acids. CDR3 coding DNA: TGTGCCAGCAGCCCGAGCCCTAGCGGTGGGGCCAACGTCCTGACTTTC. As protein: CASSPSPSGGANVLTF.

The chain couples TRBV5-1 to TRBJ1-1; possibly TRBD1 for D (5 bases). The V gene lost 0 bases and the J gene lost 5 bases, with 17 bases spanning the gap. The germline gives CDR1 SGHRS, CDR2 YFSETQ. CDR3 length: 16 amino acids. The CDR3 DNA sequence: TGCGCCAGCAGCTTGGCCTCTTCGGGGGGAGGGACTGAAGCTTTCTTT. Translated: CASSLASSGGGTEAFF.

This rearrangement joins TRBV7-8 to TRBJ1-4; TRBD1 agrees at 7 bases. This CDR3 contains 14 residues. Germline CDR1 reads SGHVS; CDR2 reads FQNEAQ. J gave up 7 bases and V 5 bases, and 7 bases lay outside the gene matches. The CDR3 spells CASSPRQGREKLFF. The CDR3 DNA reads as TGTGCCAGCAGCCCGAGACAGGGACGTGAAAAACTGTTTTTT.

The chain has TRBV4-1 and TRBJ2-5; 7 nucleotides agree with TRBD1. The J call could be wrong; TRBJ2-7 is a better fit for the DNA end. Looked up from germline, CDR1 is MGHRA and CDR2 is YSYEKL. CDR3 size: 14 residues. The CDR3 sequence is CASSHSTGAGEQYF. The DNA for the CDR3 is TGCGCCAGCAGCCATTCAACAGGGGCGGGCGAGCAGTACTTC.